This T cell receptor beta chain was sequenced during a study of cytomegalovirus exposure and HLA in healthy donors. Findings of the study overall: Immune exposure was documented only through CMV serostatus. A later analysis showed that HLA-associated TCR beta chains had undergone more clonal expansion than equally common others. Most subjects had HLA-A and HLA-B alleles reportedly predicted accurately by TCR beta sequences. Sequencing artifact likely explains a cluster of highly shared sequence variants.

A note on this clone: Its antigen is as yet unknown.

Vbeta (60) and Jbeta (13) primers were used in the PCR. Data came from immunoSEQ multiplex PCR; TCRdb stores just in-frame clones and leaves some out. The sample yields some 120,000 clones, about 79% seen once. The clonotype comes from a man younger than 30 in good health and CMV-seronegative. The specimen sequenced was PBMCs.

The CDR3 bases are TGTGCCAGCAGTTACAAACGACAGGGGGGTACGCAGTATTTT. Amino acids: CASSYKRQGGTQYF. The chain employs TRBV6-5 and TRBJ2-3; 9 bases agree with TRBD1. This CDR3 is 14 amino acids long. The J segment lost 8 bases and the V segment lost 2 bases, leaving 5 bases of the junction unmatched. In germline, CDR1 is MNHEY, CDR2 SVGAGI.